The source of this T cell receptor (beta chain) is a study of blood T cell repertoires in COVID-19. Study information: Material from acute and convalescent COVID-19 was sourced from the United States, Italy and Spain. T cells, B-cell-depleted T cells, or PBMCs provided the cDNA or gDNA that served as material.

In the original processing: By means of reference gene primer amplification, nucleated cell counts were estimated. Produced via immunoSEQ multiplex PCR; TCRdb's table is partial and in-frame only. The D gene and trimming were derived from the DNA, and the V and J assignments and clone size from that table. The table records roughly 380,000 clones, about 89% of them present only once. Looked up from germline, CDR1 is SGHRS and CDR2 is YFSETQ. This CDR3 is built from 15 residues. J gave up 1 base and V 7 bases, and 7 bases lay outside the gene matches. The Seattle patients joined while their infection was active and were tracked longitudinally afterward.

The sequenced sample was peripheral blood. This chain links TRBV5-1 with TRBJ2-3; 9 nucleotides match TRBD2. The receptor was isolated from a middle-aged woman with COVID-19, enrolled during active disease. The CDR3 reads CASGRGGAGTDTQYF. CDR3 nucleotide sequence: TGCGCCAGCGGTCGCGGGGGGGCGGGCACAGATACGCAGTATTTT.